The clone carrying this T cell receptor beta chain was seen repeatedly, ten times or more. These data belong to a study of spatial heterogeneity in lung cancer. In the study overall: More than 9.5 raw reads, on average, carried each unique TCR and UMI combination.

TCR cDNA molecules each had a unique molecular identifier. TCRdb passed the 5' RACE reads through MiXCR, listing each CDR3 protein once. This sample has under 150,000 distinct CDR3 sequences, with 9% to 15% found just once. Stated time point: blood at routine non-recurrence follow-up after resection. Whole RNA came from tumor, nontumor lung or frozen PBMC and was sequenced without being sorted. Germline CDR1 SGHRS, CDR2 YFSETQ. V shed 1 base and J shed 4 bases, with 12 bases lying between them. The CDR3 extends over 15 amino acids. The sequence was obtained from a male donor with early-stage non-small cell lung cancer. The rearrangement links TRBV5-1 to TRBJ2-1; D is perhaps TRBD2 (6 bases). This specimen consisted of PBMCs, obtained at follow-up. In DNA, the CDR3 is TGCGCCAGCAGCTTGACTGGCGGGGAATACAATGAGCAGTTCTTC. Translating it yields CASSLTGGEYNEQFF. Full variable domain (missing parts from reference TRBV5-1 and TRBJ2-1): KAGVTQTPRYLIKTRGQQVTLSCSPISGHRSVSWYQQTPGQGLQFLFEYFSETQRNKGNFPGRFSGRQFSNSRSEMNVSTLELGDSALYLCASSLTGGEYNEQFFGPGTRLTVL.